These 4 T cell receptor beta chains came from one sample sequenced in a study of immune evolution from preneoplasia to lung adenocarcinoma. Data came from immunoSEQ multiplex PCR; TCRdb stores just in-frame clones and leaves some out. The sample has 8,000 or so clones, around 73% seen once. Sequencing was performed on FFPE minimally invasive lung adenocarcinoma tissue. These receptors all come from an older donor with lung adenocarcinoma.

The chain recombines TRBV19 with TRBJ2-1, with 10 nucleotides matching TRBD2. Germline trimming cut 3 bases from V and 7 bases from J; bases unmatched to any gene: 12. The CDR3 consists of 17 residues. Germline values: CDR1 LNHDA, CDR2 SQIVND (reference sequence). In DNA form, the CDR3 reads TGTGCCAGTAGTATCCCGGGACTCCTAGCGGGAGATAATGAGCAGTTCTTC. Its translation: CASSIPGLLAGDNEQFF.

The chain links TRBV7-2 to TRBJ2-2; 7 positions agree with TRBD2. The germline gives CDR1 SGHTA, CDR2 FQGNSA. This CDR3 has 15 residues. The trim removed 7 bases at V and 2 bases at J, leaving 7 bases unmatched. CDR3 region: CASTLSSGNTGELFF. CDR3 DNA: TGTGCCAGCACGTTGTCTAGCGGCAACACCGGGGAGCTGTTTTTT.

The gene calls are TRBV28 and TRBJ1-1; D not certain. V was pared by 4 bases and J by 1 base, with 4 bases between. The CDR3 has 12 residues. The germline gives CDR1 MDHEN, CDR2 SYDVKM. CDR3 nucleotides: TGTGCCAGCAGTTCCCAGAACACTGAAGCTTTCTTT. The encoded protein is CASSSQNTEAFF.

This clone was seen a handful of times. The CDR3 is CASSERLGQGIDEQFF. CDR3 sequence (DNA): TGTGCCAGCAGTGAGCGGTTGGGACAGGGTATCGATGAGCAGTTCTTC. V and J are TRBV9 and TRBJ2-1; TRBD1 agrees at 9 bases. CDR1 SGDLS and CDR2 YYNGEE come from the germline V gene. This CDR3 contains 16 residues. The trim removed 5 bases at V and 8 bases at J, leaving 14 bases unmatched.